One and the same sample provided the 32 T cell receptor beta chains below, sequenced in a study of T cell clonality in common variable immunodeficiency. The assay was immunoSEQ multiplex PCR, and TCRdb's table has in-frame clones only and misses some. Recorded here are 30,000 to 40,000 clones, none singletons. Study findings and constraints: Reportedly, TCR beta sequences from common variable immunodeficiency showed fewer deletions and N-nucleotide insertions.

What these receptors recognize is not known. Sequenced material: peripheral blood mononuclear cells. The source is a human donor with common variable immunodeficiency.

For this clone: The CDR3 end falls 3 residues outside the read, so it is completed with the germline J gene. The chain employs TRBV19 and TRBJ1-4; D not certain. V was pared by 5 bases and J by 3 bases, with 13 bases between. In germline, CDR1 is LNHDA, CDR2 SQIVND (reference sequence). This CDR3 comprises 15 residues. CDR3 DNA (partial): TGTGCCAGTAGTCTCCTACTCACCCCTAATGAAAAA. Residues: CASSLLLTPNEK. The full CDR3 protein reads CASSLLLTPNEKLFF.

This clone was detected ten times or more. The DNA ends 3 residues before the CDR3 does, and the rest of the CDR3 is filled in from the germline J gene. This chain links TRBV7-9 with TRBJ1-1, with 8 bases lining up with TRBD1. The junction had 10 bases not matched to a gene; V was cut back by 5 bases and J by 5 bases. Germline lookup yields CDR1 SEHNR and CDR2 FQNEAQ (reference sequence). This CDR3 region has 15 residues. This chain's CDR3 is CASSATTGGQTEAFF. CDR3 bases read: TGTGCCAGCAGCGCCACCACAGGGGGGCAGACTGAA.

This clone has a count of ten or more. The read comes to an end 3 residues before the CDR3 does, leaving the germline J gene to fill in the end. This chain connects TRBV6-2 or TRBV6-3 to TRBJ2-3, with D possibly TRBD1 on 5 matching bases. Germline V CDR1 and CDR2: MNHEY, SVGEGT. The CDR3 consists of 15 residues. V was trimmed by 2 bases and J by 8 bases, leaving 17 bases between them. The DNA read from the CDR3 is TGTGCCAGCAGTTACGCGCAGGGCGCCCAAGGTACG. Translation gives CASSYAQGAQGT. The CDR3 in full is CASSYAQGAQGTQYF.

This clone was observed many times. The read falls 3 residues short of the CDR3 end, and the missing part is taken from the germline J gene. V and J are TRBV20-1 and TRBJ2-7; 10 nucleotides line up with TRBD1. The CDR3 runs to 13 residues. V shed 4 bases, J shed 6 bases, and the junction held 6 bases outside the gene matches. CDR1 DFQATT and CDR2 SNEGSKA come from the germline V gene (reference sequence). The DNA read from the CDR3 is TGCAGTGCTATTAGGACAGGGGGGACCGAG. Amino acid sequence: CSAIRTGGTE. The whole CDR3 protein is CSAIRTGGTEQYF.

The table lists this clone with a few counts. Read sequence stops 3 residues before the CDR3 end, and the germline J gene provides the missing end. The rearrangement links TRBV18 to TRBJ2-5; D gene uncertain. CDR3 length: 12 amino acids. V lost 4 bases and J lost 6, with 9 bases in between. Germline V gene data show CDR1 as KGHSH and CDR2 as LQKENI. The CDR3 DNA, read in part, is TGTGCCAGCTCACTCGCAGACAAGACC. Translated: CASSLADKT. The entire CDR3 reads CASSLADKTQYF.

About this clone itself: The CDR3 extends 3 residues past the end of the read, so its final part is completed from the germline J gene. J is TRBJ2-1 and V is TRBV7-2; D perhaps matches TRBD2 (5 bases). Per the germline V gene, CDR1 is SGHTA and CDR2 is FQGNSA. The CDR3 loop spans 14 amino acids. V lost 3 bases, J lost 8 bases, and 14 bases lay in between. The CDR3 DNA, read in part, is TGTGCCAGCAGCTTTGGACTCAGCAGCGATGAG. Translated, it gives CASSFGLSSDE. The full CDR3 reads CASSFGLSSDEQFF.

This clone was detected ten times or more. The read terminates 3 residues ahead of where the CDR3 ends, so the germline J gene completes it. The rearrangement links TRBV6-1 to TRBJ2-5; D unresolved. Trimming took 4 bases from V and 5 from J, leaving 8 bases between them. Germline CDR1 MNHNS, CDR2 SASEGT. This CDR3 is built from 12 residues. Partial CDR3 DNA: TGTGCCAGCAGTGGACAATTTGAGACC. It translates to CASSGQFET. The CDR3, in full, reads CASSGQFETQYF.

This clone was found a few times. CDR3 amino acids: CASSPLAGALNEQFF. CDR3 DNA, as far as it was read: TGTGCCAGCTCACCACTAGCGGGAGCACTCAATGAG. The rearrangement uses TRBV18 and TRBJ2-1; 9 nucleotides match TRBD2. Read data end 3 residues before the CDR3 end; the end is taken from the germline J gene. The CDR3 extends over 15 amino acids. From germline, CDR1 is KGHSH and CDR2 LQKENI. The V segment lost 1 base and the J segment 6 bases; nucleotides outside the gene matches: 4.

Ten or more counts support this clone. The read stops 3 residues short of the end of the CDR3; the missing end is completed from the germline J gene. V and J are TRBV7-2 and TRBJ1-4; no firm D call. The V gene lost 2 bases and the J gene lost 0 bases, with 4 bases spanning the gap. The V gene's germline CDR1 is SGHTA and CDR2 FQGNSA. This CDR3 has 14 residues. The CDR3 region is CASSLQATNEKLFF. The CDR3 DNA, read in part, is TGTGCCAGCAGCTTACAGGCAACTAATGAAAAA.

This clone was seen ten or more times. The missing CDR3 end, 3 residues past where the read stops, is filled in from the germline J gene. V and J are TRBV20-1 and TRBJ2-3; 9 nucleotides agree with TRBD2. Germline V CDR1 and CDR2: DFQATT, SNEGSKA (reference sequence). The CDR3 contains 18 residues. The CDR3 protein is CSASQLKSSGTYDHAQYF. The covered CDR3 bases are TGCAGTGCTAGTCAATTGAAGTCTAGCGGGACTTACGATCACGCG.

Turning to this clone: Read coverage stops 3 residues before the CDR3 terminus; the germline J gene supplies the remainder. The V gene is TRBV19, the J gene TRBJ2-7, with D unresolved. The V gene's germline CDR1 is LNHDA and CDR2 SQIVND (reference sequence). Trimming took off 2 bases at V and 2 bases at J, with 10 bases between the two ends. This CDR3 has 14 residues. CDR3 protein: CASSISSVPYEQYF. The DNA read from the CDR3 is TGTGCCAGTAGTATATCTTCAGTCCCCTACGAG.

This clone was observed a handful of times. Coverage ceases 3 residues before the CDR3 finishes, and the germline J gene fills in the end. This chain joins TRBV5-4 and TRBJ2-5; D is possibly TRBD1 (5 bases). The V end was cut by 2 bases, the J end by 5 bases, with 10 bases between. The CDR3 totals 13 residues. Germline assignment: CDR1 SGHNT and CDR2 YYREEE (reference sequence). CDR3 in amino acids: CASSFGASETQYF. Incomplete CDR3 DNA: TGTGCCAGCAGCTTTGGGGCTTCGGAGACC.

This clone was counted ten times or more. The read ends 3 residues early relative to the CDR3; the germline J gene fills the gap. The sample has other DNA sequences that encode this CDR3 too. The chain joins TRBV18 to TRBJ2-5; 7 nucleotides line up with TRBD2. Trimming at V came to 3 bases and at J to 4 bases, leaving 8 bases not matched to a gene. Germline V gene data show CDR1 as KGHSH and CDR2 as LQKENI. The CDR3 length is 15 residues. The part of the CDR3 DNA that was read is TGTGCCAGCTCACCTCGGCCTAGCGGTTCAGAGACC. Its protein product is CASSPRPSGSET. The entire CDR3 protein reads CASSPRPSGSETQYF. The full variable domain, rest sourced from reference TRBV18 and TRBJ2-5, is NAGVMQNPRHLVRRRGQEARLRCSPMKGHSHVYWYRQLPEEGLKFMVYLQKENIIDESGMPKERFSAEFPKEGPSILRIQQVVRGDSAAYFCASSPRPSGSETQYFGPGTRLLVL.

Of note for this clone: The CDR3 extends 3 residues past the end of the read, so its final part is completed from the germline J gene. The gene calls are TRBV7-9 and TRBJ2-3; no firm D call. Trimming took off 1 base at V and 4 bases at J, with 9 bases between the two ends. Per the germline V gene, CDR1 is SEHNR and CDR2 is FQNEAQ (reference sequence). The CDR3 is 14 amino acids. The CDR3 sequence is CASSLELAADTQYF. The CDR3 bases that were read are TGTGCCAGCAGCTTAGAGCTTGCGGCAGATACG.

Comment on this clone: The sequenced fragment ends 3 residues before the CDR3 boundary, so the rest is inferred from the germline J gene. J is TRBJ2-1 and V is TRBV7-3; D possibly corresponds to TRBD2 (5 bases). Germline assignment: CDR1 SGHTA and CDR2 FQGTGA. This CDR3 contains 15 residues. V lost 0 bases and J lost 1, with 7 bases in between. The CDR3: CASSLTGGSYNEQFF. The CDR3 DNA, read in part, is TGTGCCAGCAGCTTAACGGGCGGGTCCTACAATGAG.

This clone was observed a few times. The missing CDR3 end, 3 residues past where the read stops, is filled in from the germline J gene. This rearrangement joins TRBV30 to TRBJ2-7; D gene unclear. CDR3 length: 11 amino acids. V was trimmed by 0 bases and J by 4 bases, leaving 4 bases between them. CDR1 is GTSNPN, CDR2 SVGIG, per germline (reference sequence). The part of the CDR3 DNA that was read is TGTGCCTGGAGTGTAGGGTACGAG. Translation: CAWSVGYE. The full CDR3 is CAWSVGYEQYF. The full variable domain, its missing parts supplied by reference TRBV30 and TRBJ2-7, is SQTIHQWPATLVQPVGSPLSLECTVEGTSNPNLYWYRQAAGRGLQLLFYSVGIGQISSEVPQNLSASRPQDRQFILSSKKLLLSDSGFYLCAWSVGYEQYFGPGTRLTVT.

This clone has a count of ten or more. The read terminates 3 residues before the CDR3 end, so the remaining end is supplied by the germline J gene. This chain joins TRBV7-2 and TRBJ2-7; tentatively, D is TRBD1 (5 bases). This CDR3 spans 13 amino acids. Trimming took 5 bases from V and 1 from J, leaving 9 bases between them. The V gene's germline CDR1 is SGHTA and CDR2 FQGNSA. The sequenced part of the CDR3 DNA is TGTGCCAGCAGCGTCGACAGATCCTACGAG. Amino acids: CASSVDRSYE. Given in full, the CDR3 is CASSVDRSYEQYF.

This clone was observed many times. The CDR3 is cut off 3 residues early in the read; its end comes from the germline J gene. The genes are TRBV6-1 and TRBJ2-7, with D perhaps matching TRBD1 (5 bases). Germline V gene lookup returns CDR1 MNHNS and CDR2 SASEGT. Trimming removed 1 base at V and 6 bases at J, with 19 bases between. This CDR3 spans 16 amino acids. CDR3 protein: CASSEGYLGLSGEQYF. The CDR3 bases that were read are TGTGCCAGCAGTGAAGGGTATTTGGGGCTCTCTGGCGAG.

About this clone: Read sequence stops 3 residues before the CDR3 end, and the germline J gene provides the missing end. The chain is built from TRBV19 and TRBJ1-2, with 8 positions matching TRBD1. The CDR3 runs 14 residues. Germline assignment: CDR1 LNHDA and CDR2 SQIVND (reference sequence). Partial CDR3 DNA: TGTGCCAGTAGATACTCGGACAGGGAAGGGGGC. Encoded protein: CASRYSDREGG. The whole CDR3 is CASRYSDREGGYTF.

This clone has just a few counts. The CDR3 goes on 3 residues after the read ends, and that part is filled in from the germline J gene. The chain uses TRBV2 and TRBJ2-6; a possible D gene is TRBD1 (6 bases). In germline, CDR1 is SNHLY, CDR2 FYNNEI. The germline V and J ends were trimmed by 4 bases and 4 bases, with 11 bases remaining between them. The CDR3 is 15 amino acids. CDR3 DNA (partial): TGTGCCAGCAGTGTCGACAGGCCCGGGGCCAACGTC. Encoded protein: CASSVDRPGANV. The whole CDR3 protein reads CASSVDRPGANVLTF. The full variable domain, its missing parts supplied by reference TRBV2 and TRBJ2-6, is EPEVTQTPSHQVTQMGQEVILRCVPISNHLYFYWYRQILGQKVEFLVSFYNNEISEKSEIFDDQFSVERPDGSNFTLKIRSTKLEDSAMYFCASSVDRPGANVLTFGAGSRLTVL.

In this sample, this clone turned up many times. The sequence runs out 3 residues before the end of the CDR3; the remainder is reconstructed from the germline J gene. The gene calls are TRBV10-3 and TRBJ2-7; tentatively, D is TRBD1 (6 bases). CDR3 length: 13 residues. V lost 3 bases and J lost 2, with 8 bases in between. The germline CDR1 and CDR2 sequences are ENHRY and SYGVKD. CDR3 in amino acids: CAISEDRTYEQYF. The sequenced CDR3 bases are TGTGCCATCAGTGAAGACAGGACCTACGAG.

This clone has more than one count but fewer than ten. The read is 3 residues too short to cover the CDR3 end, so that end is filled in from the germline J gene. The V gene is TRBV10-2, the J gene TRBJ2-7, with a tentative D call TRBD2 (6 bases). Trimming left V 6 bases short and J 3 bases short, with 15 bases between. The CDR3 contains 14 residues. The V gene's germline CDR1 is WSHSY and CDR2 SAAADI. The CDR3 reads CASSPSEQDYEQYF. The sequenced CDR3 bases are TGCGCCAGCAGCCCTAGCGAACAGGACTACGAG.

This clone was detected a few times. The CDR3 end falls 3 residues outside the read, so it is completed with the germline J gene. V is TRBV6-2 or TRBV6-3 and J is TRBJ1-5, with D tentatively TRBD1 (5 bases). The ends were cut back, 2 bases at V and 7 bases at J, with 18 bases in the middle. The CDR3 has 16 residues. Per the germline V gene, CDR1 is MNHEY and CDR2 is SVGEGT. This CDR3 is CASSYRRFQGFQPQHF. The CDR3 DNA, read in part, is TGTGCCAGCAGTTACCGCCGGTTCCAGGGATTCCAGCCC.

To note about this clone: The sequenced fragment ends 3 residues before the CDR3 boundary, so the rest is inferred from the germline J gene. This rearrangement joins TRBV19 to TRBJ2-6; unclear D gene. This CDR3 comprises 15 residues. The germline CDR1 and CDR2 sequences are LNHDA and SQIVND (reference sequence). V was pared by 7 bases and J by 0 bases, with 10 bases between. The sequenced part of the CDR3 DNA is TGTGCCAGTACACACCTCTTCTCTGGGGCCAACGTC. As protein: CASTHLFSGANV. The complete CDR3 protein is CASTHLFSGANVLTF. Variable domain in full (rest from reference TRBV19 and TRBJ2-6): DGGITQSPKYLFRKEGQNVTLSCEQNLNHDAMYWYRQDPGQGLRLIYYSQIVNDFQKGDIAEGYSVSREKKESFPLTVTSAQKNPTAFYLCASTHLFSGANVLTFGAGSRLTVL.

On this clone itself: The sequenced fragment ends 3 residues before the CDR3 boundary, so the rest is inferred from the germline J gene. The chain uses TRBV30 and TRBJ1-6; unclear D gene. Germline V gene sequence: CDR1 GTSNPN, CDR2 SVGIG (reference sequence). V lost 0 bases and J 7 bases, leaving 10 bases between the germline ends. The CDR3 loop spans 14 amino acids. The sequenced CDR3 bases are TGTGCCTGGAGTGTTGAACTCCCAAATTCACCC. Amino acids: CAWSVELPNSP. The whole CDR3 protein reads CAWSVELPNSPLHF.

This clone has a count of ten or more. The DNA ends 3 residues before the CDR3 does, and the rest of the CDR3 is filled in from the germline J gene. The gene calls are TRBV6-2 or TRBV6-3 and TRBJ1-2; D might be TRBD1 (5 bases). Trimming took 2 bases from V and 0 from J, leaving 16 bases between them. The CDR3 runs 17 residues. Germline V lookup: CDR1 MNHEY, CDR2 SVGEGT. CDR3 DNA (partial): TGTGCCAGCAGTTACGGGCCCGGGACTTTAGCTAACTATGGC. It encodes CASSYGPGTLANYG. The complete CDR3 sequence is CASSYGPGTLANYGYTF.

This clone was found many times. The missing CDR3 end, 3 residues past where the read stops, is filled in from the germline J gene. The chain recombines TRBV29-1 with TRBJ1-1, with TRBD1 identical over 7 bases. Germline CDR1 SQVTM, CDR2 ANQGSEA. The CDR3 is made up of 11 amino acids. CDR3 in amino acids: CSVGGDREAFF. CDR3 DNA, as far as it was read: TGCAGCGTTGGGGGCGACAGGGAG.

The table lists this clone with a few counts. The missing CDR3 end, 3 residues past where the read stops, is filled in from the germline J gene. This chain links TRBV2 with TRBJ2-7; 10 positions match TRBD2. The CDR3 totals 15 residues. With 3 bases clipped from V and 3 bases from J, the junction kept 5 bases outside the gene matches. CDR1 and CDR2 (germline): SNHLY, FYNNEI. The covered CDR3 bases are TGTGCCAGCAGTGATTGGACTAGCGGACACTACGAG. Protein sequence: CASSDWTSGHYE. Given in full, the CDR3 is CASSDWTSGHYEQYF.

This clone was observed a few times. The CDR3 extends 3 residues past the end of the read, so its final part is completed from the germline J gene. This chain links TRBV30 with TRBJ1-3; no firm D call. V shed 4 bases and J shed 5 bases, with 12 bases lying between them. The CDR3 sequence is 13 residues long. The germline V gene encodes CDR1 GTSNPN and CDR2 SVGIG (reference sequence). Here the CDR3 reads CAWKSEERNTIYF. The sequenced part of the CDR3 DNA is TGTGCCTGGAAATCCGAAGAGCGAAACACC.

Turning to this clone: The CDR3 end lies 3 residues beyond the end of the read and is filled in from the germline J gene. This chain uses TRBV7-2 with TRBJ2-5; 8 nucleotides agree with TRBD2. Germline V gives CDR1 SGHTA, CDR2 FQGNSA. The CDR3 is 15 amino acids. The V segment lost 0 bases and the J segment 5 bases; nucleotides outside the gene matches: 5. Partial CDR3 DNA: TGTGCCAGCAGCTTAGCCCCGGGACTAGAGGAGACC. The encoded protein is CASSLAPGLEET. The CDR3 in its entirety is CASSLAPGLEETQYF.

In its sample, this clone was seen many times. The read finishes 3 residues shy of the CDR3 end, and the germline J gene is used to complete it. The chain uses TRBV4-1 and TRBJ2-3; 8 bases match TRBD2. CDR3 length: 15 residues. CDR1 MGHRA and CDR2 YSYEKL come from the germline V gene. V was pared by 3 bases and J by 2 bases, with 4 bases of the junction left unmatched. The sequenced part of the CDR3 DNA is TGCGCCAGCAGCCATATAGCGGGAAACACAGATACG. Encoded protein: CASSHIAGNTDT. In full, the CDR3 reads CASSHIAGNTDTQYF.

This clone was counted only a few times. The CDR3 end lies 3 residues beyond the end of the read and is filled in from the germline J gene. The chain couples TRBV20-1 to TRBJ2-1, with 8 bases aligning to TRBD2. V dropped 1 base and J dropped 1; count of bases not matched to a gene: 9. This CDR3 comprises 17 residues. Germline V gene lookup returns CDR1 DFQATT and CDR2 SNEGSKA (reference sequence). The sequenced part of the CDR3 DNA is TGCAGTGCTAGAGTCAGCAGCGGGAGCCCTTCCTACAATGAG. Residues: CSARVSSGSPSYNE. The entire CDR3 protein is CSARVSSGSPSYNEQFF.